This TCR beta chain is from a study of CD8+CD57+ T cells in acquired aplastic anemia. Overall study findings and caveats: Overlapping CD8+ CDR3 repertoires of patients and controls contained approximately 29 shared sequences.

CDR3 and TCR beta VDJ profiling relied on a genomic DNA template. TCRdb recomputed calls from the reads with MiXCR, one row per CDR3 protein. The sample carries 90,000 to 130,000 distinct CDR3 sequences, roughly 50% recorded once. This clonotype was observed at least ten times. Its antigen is undetermined. CDR3 length: 14 residues. Germline V CDR1 and CDR2: SGHNT, YYREEE (reference sequence). Trimming cost V 0 bases and J 1 base, with 5 bases left between them. The sequenced sample consisted of sorted CD4+, CD8+, or CD8+CD57+ T cells (not recorded which) from PBMCs. The chain links TRBV5-4 to TRBJ1-3; D gene uncertain. The TCR originated in a human donor in good health, serving as a control. The CDR3 here is CASSLVGSGNTIYF. The DNA of the CDR3 is TGTGCCAGCAGCTTGGTGGGTTCTGGAAACACCATATATTTT.